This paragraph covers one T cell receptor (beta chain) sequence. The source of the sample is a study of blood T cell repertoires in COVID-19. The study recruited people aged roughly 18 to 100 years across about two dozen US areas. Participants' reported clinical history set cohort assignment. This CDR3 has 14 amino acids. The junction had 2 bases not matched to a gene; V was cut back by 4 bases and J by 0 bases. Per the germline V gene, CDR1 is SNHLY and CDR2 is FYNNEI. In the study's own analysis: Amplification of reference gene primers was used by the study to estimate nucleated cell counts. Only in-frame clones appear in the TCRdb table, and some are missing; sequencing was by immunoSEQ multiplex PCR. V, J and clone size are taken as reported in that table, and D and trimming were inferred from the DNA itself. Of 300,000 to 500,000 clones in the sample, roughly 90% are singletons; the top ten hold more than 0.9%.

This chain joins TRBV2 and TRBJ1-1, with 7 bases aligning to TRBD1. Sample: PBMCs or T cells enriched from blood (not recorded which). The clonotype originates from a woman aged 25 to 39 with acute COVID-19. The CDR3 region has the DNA TGTGCCAGCAGTGCTGGGACAGTGAACACTGAAGCTTTCTTT. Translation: CASSAGTVNTEAFF.